Listed here are 19 T cell receptor beta chains from one sample, sequenced in a study of neurological immune-mediated disorders. TCRdb recomputed calls from the 5' RACE reads with MiXCR, one row per CDR3 protein. The data show fewer than 65,000 distinct CDR3 sequences, about a tenth seen once. The sample comprised PBMCs. These receptors were obtained from a man aged 70-80 years with HTLV-1-associated myelopathy (HAM/TSP).

As for this clonotype: A junction end diverges from the germline sequence, so it may reflect a read error. V is TRBV27 and J is TRBJ2-7; 11 nucleotides match TRBD2. The CDR3 runs 13 residues. CDR1 and CDR2 from the germline V gene are MNHEY and SMNVEV (reference sequence). Here the CDR3 reads CVSRTSGSYEQCF. CDR3 sequence (DNA): TGTGTCAGCCGAACTAGCGGGAGCTACGAGCAGTGCTTC.

This clonotype showed up many times. The chain carries TRBV28 and TRBJ2-7; 8 bases match TRBD1. J was trimmed by 2 bases and V by 5 bases; bases with no gene match: 11. Germline assignment: CDR1 MDHEN and CDR2 SYDVKM. CDR3 size: 16 residues. The CDR3 reads CASSLSGGSYPYEQYF. DNA of the CDR3: TGTGCCAGCAGTCTCTCAGGGGGCTCTTACCCCTACGAGCAGTACTTC.

At least ten counts were recorded for this clonotype. CDR3 nucleotide sequence: TGCAGCGTTGGACAGGGAAATTCACCCCTCCACTTT. This gives the protein CSVGQGNSPLHF. The chain couples TRBV29-1 to TRBJ1-6; TRBD1 matches at 7 bases. The CDR3 is made up of 12 amino acids. V trimming: 4 bases; J trimming: 7 bases; junction bases outside the gene matches: 1. Germline values: CDR1 SQVTM, CDR2 ANQGSEA.

This clonotype was observed at least ten times. The gene calls are TRBV27 and TRBJ2-7; 12 nucleotides agree with TRBD2. J was trimmed by 5 bases and V by 6 bases; bases with no gene match: 8. The germline gives CDR1 MNHEY, CDR2 SMNVEV (reference sequence). The CDR3 has 15 amino acids. DNA of the CDR3: TGTGCCAGCAGACTGTTGACTAGCGGGAGAAACGAGCAGTACTTC. Its translation: CASRLLTSGRNEQYF.

This sequence joins TRBV18 and TRBJ1-2; D is uncertain. The CDR3 totals 12 residues. The germline gives CDR1 KGHSH, CDR2 LQKENI. The V and J ends lost 3 bases and 6 bases respectively, with 8 bases between them. CDR3 DNA sequence: TGTGCCAGCTCACCGTCGGCAGATGGCTACACCTTC. It translates to CASSPSADGYTF.

Only a few counts were recorded for this clonotype. This chain joins TRBV7-6 and TRBJ2-3; 8 nucleotides align to TRBD1. There are 16 residues in the CDR3. V was clipped by 2 bases and J by 5 bases; unmatched bases: 9. Germline V lookup: CDR1 SGHVS, CDR2 FNYEAQ. CDR3 coding DNA: TGTGCCAGCAGCTTAATGGGGACAGGAGTATTAGATACGCAGTATTTT. Amino acid sequence: CASSLMGTGVLDTQYF.

This clonotype has a count of ten or more. The rearrangement links TRBV7-6 to TRBJ2-5; 9 nucleotides line up with TRBD1. This CDR3 region has 15 residues. With 5 bases clipped from V and 5 bases from J, the junction kept 9 bases outside the gene matches. Germline CDR1 SGHVS, CDR2 FNYEAQ. In DNA form, the CDR3 reads TGTGCCAGCAGCAGCAACACAGGGGGCAGGGAGACCCAGTACTTC. The encoded protein is CASSSNTGGRETQYF.

This clonotype was counted many times. The V gene is TRBV5-1, the J gene TRBJ2-4, with 10 bases fitting TRBD1. From germline, CDR1 is SGHRS and CDR2 YFSETQ. V lost 4 bases and J lost 8; bases outside the gene matches: 9. This CDR3 has 15 amino acids. The CDR3 nucleotides read TGCGCCAGCAGCGAGGCCGGGACAGGGGTGGACATTCAGTACTTC. It is translated as CASSEAGTGVDIQYF.

This clonotype came up many times. The chain uses TRBV6-2 or TRBV6-3 and TRBJ2-7, with a tentative D call TRBD1 (5 bases). Trimming left V 8 bases short and J 5 bases short, with 28 bases between. The CDR3 consists of 17 residues. The germline V gene has CDR1 MNHEY and CDR2 SVGEGT. The CDR3 nucleotides are TGTGCCAGCCGATCTCCTCGCCAGGGCGTCATATGGGACGAGCAGTACTTC. It yields the protein CASRSPRQGVIWDEQYF.

The sample holds many counts of this clonotype. The rearrangement links TRBV7-9 to TRBJ2-1; TRBD2 matches 10 bases. The V segment lost 6 bases and the J segment 12 bases; nucleotides outside the gene matches: 11. CDR3 length: 14 amino acids. Germline V gives CDR1 SEHNR, CDR2 FQNEAQ (reference sequence). CDR3 region: CASSTSGIKLGQFF. The CDR3 nucleotides are TGTGCCAGCAGTACTAGCGGGATAAAACTTGGGCAGTTCTTC.

This clonotype showed up many times. The rearrangement uses TRBV20-1 and TRBJ2-1, with 8 positions matching TRBD2. Germline V lookup: CDR1 DFQATT, CDR2 SNEGSKA (reference sequence). The CDR3 is made up of 16 amino acids. V lost 0 bases, J lost 3 bases, and 7 bases stayed unmatched. The chain's CDR3 is CSARDIGLAGYNEQFF. In DNA, the CDR3 is TGCAGTGCTAGAGATATAGGTCTAGCGGGCTACAATGAGCAGTTCTTC.

This clonotype was recorded at least ten times. The chain combines TRBV20-1 with TRBJ2-5, with 8 bases fitting TRBD2. The V and J ends lost 6 bases and 1 base, in that order; junction bases with no gene match: 10. CDR3 size: 15 residues. CDR1 and CDR2 from the germline V gene are DFQATT and SNEGSKA (reference sequence). The CDR3 region is CSAKKSGGTQETQYF. CDR3 nucleotides: TGCAGTGCCAAGAAGTCGGGGGGGACCCAAGAGACCCAGTACTTC.

By frequency in the sample, this clonotype is medium-sized. The gene calls are TRBV2 and TRBJ2-1; D perhaps matches TRBD2 (6 bases). With 0 bases removed from V and 9 bases from J, the gap between germline ends came to 9 bases. The CDR3 length is 13 residues. Germline CDR1 SNHLY, CDR2 FYNNEI. The CDR3 bases are TGTGCCAGCAGTGAAGCCGGGCGGGGTGAGCAGTTCTTC. Translating gives CASSEAGRGEQFF.

This clonotype was observed at least ten times. The chain is built from TRBV28 and TRBJ2-7; D is ambiguous. CDR1 and CDR2 from the germline V gene are MDHEN and SYDVKM. Trimming removed 5 bases at V and 4 bases at J, with 6 bases between. This CDR3 has 11 residues. CDR3: CASSTIYEQYF. Written as DNA, the CDR3 is TGTGCCAGCAGTACCATATACGAGCAGTACTTC.

Points on this clonotype: With a much larger clone just one base away, this may be a read error. V gene TRBV6-1 combines with J gene TRBJ2-1, with D possibly TRBD1 on 5 matching bases. This CDR3 has 13 residues. The germline CDR1 and CDR2 sequences are MNHNS and SASEGT. Deletions cut 10 bases from V and 8 bases from J, with 18 bases between. The CDR3 loop is CAIWTWGLDEQFF. CDR3 bases: TGTGCCATATGGACATGGGGTTTAGATGAGCAGTTCTTC.

This clonotype was recorded many times. The chain joins TRBV3-1 to TRBJ2-3; 9 nucleotides line up with TRBD2. Germline lookup yields CDR1 LGHDT and CDR2 YNNKEL (reference sequence). This CDR3 spans 16 amino acids. V shed 0 bases, J shed 5 bases, and the junction held 6 bases outside the gene matches. CDR3 sequence (DNA): TGTGCCAGCAGCCAAGAAAGCGGGAGGCGGGGAGATACGCAGTATTTT. Amino acids: CASSQESGRRGDTQYF.

This clonotype occurred many times. The chain uses TRBV9 and TRBJ2-7; the D gene is possibly TRBD2 (7 bases). The CDR3 loop spans 16 amino acids. Between the trimmed V and J ends, which lost 4 bases and 2 bases, there was a span of 19 bases. In germline, CDR1 is SGDLS, CDR2 YYNGEE. This CDR3 is CASSPVLRGGPYEQYF. The CDR3 DNA reads TGTGCCAGCAGCCCCGTCCTCAGGGGAGGGCCCTACGAGCAGTACTTC.

This chain connects TRBV25-1 to TRBJ2-1, with D unresolved. The CDR3 loop spans 17 amino acids. The V gene lost 3 bases and the J gene lost 4 bases, with 19 bases spanning the gap. Germline CDR1 is MGHDK and CDR2 is SYGVNS. CDR3 region: CASSDPAVAATYNEQFF. The CDR3 region has the DNA TGTGCCAGCAGTGATCCCGCGGTGGCCGCCACTTACAATGAGCAGTTCTTC.

This clonotype has a count of ten or more. The V and J genes are TRBV7-2 and TRBJ1-3, with TRBD1 as a possible D gene (6 bases). This CDR3 region has 15 residues. The germline V gene encodes CDR1 SGHTA and CDR2 FQGNSA. Trimming took off 4 bases at V and 3 bases at J, with 13 bases between the two ends. For the CDR3, the DNA is TGTGCCAGCAGCTCTTTGACAGGTTTTGGAAACACCATATATTTT. Translated, it gives CASSSLTGFGNTIYF.